These 29 T cell receptor beta chains share one sample of origin, sequenced in a study of breast tumors, draining lymph nodes, adjacent tissues. Breast cancer patients provided tissue from their axillary draining lymph nodes. TCRdb re-derived calls from the multiplex PCR reads in MiXCR, one entry per CDR3 protein. This sample has approximately 90,000 distinct CDR3 sequences, with over 25% found just once. The sample comprised axillary lymph node tissue. The receptors were gathered from a female donor with breast cancer. Some clones in this sample may be carry-over from other donors' samples.

Only a few counts were recorded for this clonotype. This chain connects TRBV6-5 to TRBJ1-1; D call uncertain. The CDR3 runs to 13 residues. The germline gives CDR1 MNHEY, CDR2 SVGAGI. The V end lost 8 bases, the J end lost 4 bases, and 14 bases lay between the germline ends. The chain's CDR3 is CASGRGVATEAFF. The CDR3, as DNA: TGTGCCAGCGGTCGCGGGGTTGCCACTGAAGCTTTCTTT.

As for this clonotype: An end of the junction differs from the germline gene, which may be a read error. The CDR3 nucleotides are TGTGCCAGCAGGAGGGGAGCTGTTTTT. It encodes CASRRGAVF. The rearrangement uses TRBV11-3 and TRBJ2-2, with D perhaps assigned TRBD1 or TRBD2 (5 bases each). The CDR3 consists of 9 residues. In germline, CDR1 is SGHNT, CDR2 YENEEA. Looking up the rest from reference TRBV11-3 and TRBJ2-2 gives the full variable domain: EAGVVQSPRYKIIEKKQPVAFWCNPISGHNTLYWYLQNLGQGPELLIRYENEEAVDDSQLPKDRFSAERLKGVDSTLKIQPAELGDSAVYLCASRRGAVFGEGSRLTVL.

The table lists this clonotype with many counts. The CDR3 coding sequence is TGTGCCAGCAGCTTAACTGGGGGCCAAGAGACCCAGTACTTC. It translates to CASSLTGGQETQYF. This chain links TRBV12-3 or TRBV12-4 with TRBJ2-5; D is perhaps TRBD1 or TRBD2 (5 bases each). This CDR3 spans 14 amino acids. Trimming stripped 6 bases from V and 1 base from J, with 12 bases between.

This clonotype has at least ten counts. The chain uses TRBV6-5 and TRBJ2-1; TRBD2 agrees at 14 bases. Per germline, CDR1 MNHEY and CDR2 SVGAGI. The CDR3 sequence is 15 residues long. V lost 2 bases and J lost 6; bases outside the gene matches: 0. In nucleotides, the CDR3 is TGTGCCAGCAGTTACGGGACTAGCGGGAGCAATGAGCAGTTCTTC. As protein: CASSYGTSGSNEQFF.

Worth noting for this clonotype: A read error may account for a junction end that differs from germline. The chain joins TRBV19 to TRBJ1-3, with D hard to call. The CDR3 consists of 15 residues. Germline CDR1 reads LNHDA; CDR2 reads SQIVND (reference sequence). CDR3 in amino acids: CASSISALSGNAIYF. CDR3 bases: TGTGCCAGTAGTATATCTGCCCTTTCTGGAAACGCCATATATTTT.

Concerning this clonotype: A much larger clonotype is one base distant, so this may be a read error. The V and J genes are TRBV6-1 and TRBJ2-7; D is unclear. Trimming stripped 6 bases from V and 2 bases from J, with 11 bases between. Germline-derived CDR1 and CDR2 are MNHNS and SASEGT. This CDR3 is 13 amino acids long. CDR3 coding DNA: TGTGCCAGCAGACTTGGTCTAGCCTACGAGCAGTACTTC. Its translation is CASRLGLAYEQYF.

This clonotype was seen just once. At one of its ends the junction is not consistent with the germline gene, which may arise from a read error. The chain uses TRBV19 and TRBJ2-5; D unclear. The germline gives CDR1 LNHDA, CDR2 SQIVND (reference sequence). This CDR3 spans 14 amino acids. As DNA, the CDR3 is TGTGCCAGTACCAAGACCGGATTCCAAGAGGCCCAGTACTTC. Amino acids: CASTKTGFQEAQYF. Drawing the rest from reference TRBV19 and TRBJ2-5, the complete variable domain is DGGITQSPKYLFRKEGQNVTLSCEQNLNHDAMYWYRQDPGQGLRLIYYSQIVNDFQKGDIAEGYSVSREKKESFPLTVTSAQKNPTAFYLCASTKTGFQEAQYFGPGTRLLVL.

Turning to this clonotype: A much larger clone lies a single base off, so this may be a read error. The chain links TRBV6-2 or TRBV6-3 to TRBJ2-7, with 11 bases matching TRBD1. The CDR3 has 20 amino acids. Germline assignment: CDR1 MNHEY and CDR2 SVGEGT. CDR3 nucleotides: TGTGCCAGCAGTGGAGCCTTCGGGACAGGGGGTGTTGGGCCCCTCTACAAGCAGTACTTC. It yields the protein CASSGAFGTGGVGPLYKQYF.

This clonotype appeared many times. The chain has TRBV20-1 and TRBJ2-7, with 8 bases lining up with TRBD1. This CDR3 is 12 amino acids long. With V trimmed by 4 bases and J by 3 bases, 2 bases remained unmatched. CDR1 is DFQATT and CDR2 is SNEGSKA in the germline V gene (reference sequence). This CDR3 reads CSATGQGYEQYF. DNA of the CDR3: TGCAGTGCTACCGGACAGGGCTACGAGCAGTACTTC.

This clonotype was counted many times. The V and J genes are TRBV12-3 or TRBV12-4 and TRBJ2-1; 8 bases match TRBD2. The trim removed 5 bases at V and 4 bases at J, leaving 4 bases unmatched. CDR3 size: 14 residues. The CDR3 region has the DNA TGTGCCAGCAGTAGAAGCGGGAGTTACAATGAGCAGTTCTTC. Translated, it gives CASSRSGSYNEQFF.

This clonotype was seen many times. This chain joins TRBV3-1 and TRBJ2-7; 10 nucleotides match TRBD1. This CDR3 contains 13 residues. Looked up from germline, CDR1 is LGHDT and CDR2 is YNNKEL (reference sequence). V shed 4 bases, J shed 5 bases, and the junction held 2 bases outside the gene matches. This CDR3 is CASSRGTGDEQYF. The CDR3 nucleotides read TGTGCCAGCAGCCGGGGGACAGGGGACGAGCAGTACTTC.

At least ten counts were recorded for this clonotype. CDR3 nucleotides: TGTGCCAGCAAAGAACGGCAGTTTAACACCGGGGAGCTGTTTTTT. It yields the protein CASKERQFNTGELFF. V gene TRBV2 combines with J gene TRBJ2-2, with D hard to call. Trimming stripped 7 bases from V and 2 bases from J, with 14 bases between. The germline gives CDR1 SNHLY, CDR2 FYNNEI. The CDR3 consists of 15 residues. The full variable domain, in which reference TRBV2 and TRBJ2-2 provide the parts outside the CDR3, is EPEVTQTPSHQVTQMGQEVILRCVPISNHLYFYWYRQILGQKVEFLVSFYNNEISEKSEIFDDQFSVERPDGSNFTLKIRSTKLEDSAMYFCASKERQFNTGELFFGEGSRLTVL.

This clonotype was picked up many times. The CDR3, as DNA: TGCAGTGCTAGAGACCCGGGGGACAGGGCCGGGGCCCAGCATTTT. It translates to CSARDPGDRAGAQHF. The chain joins TRBV20-1 to TRBJ1-5; 9 nucleotides agree with TRBD1. V dropped 0 bases and J dropped 11; count of bases not matched to a gene: 11. The CDR3 covers 15 residues. Germline V CDR1 and CDR2: DFQATT, SNEGSKA (reference sequence).

With regard to this clonotype: A much larger clone lies one base from this, so it may be a read error. This chain uses TRBV28 with TRBJ1-5; the D gene is possibly TRBD1 (6 bases). Trimming removed 11 bases from V and 3 bases from J, with 17 bases in between. CDR1 is MDHEN and CDR2 is SYDVKM in the germline V gene. The CDR3 consists of 14 residues. The CDR3 here is CAAVQDRTNQPQHF. For the CDR3, the DNA is TGTGCCGCAGTCCAGGACAGAACCAATCAGCCCCAGCATTTT.

The chain recombines TRBV29-1 with TRBJ2-7; D might be TRBD2 (5 bases). The V end was cut by 3 bases, the J end by 6 bases, with 18 bases between. Germline V gene lookup returns CDR1 SQVTM and CDR2 ANQGSEA. The CDR3 sequence is 14 residues long. CDR3 sequence reads: CSVEDGIKTCEQYF. In nucleotides, the CDR3 is TGCAGCGTTGAGGACGGGATTAAAACCTGCGAGCAGTACTTC.

This clonotype has just a few counts. A read error is possible here, since a much larger clone lies one base away. This chain links TRBV11-1 with TRBJ2-7, with a weak D call TRBD1 (5 bases). Trimming left V 0 bases short and J 6 bases short, with 9 bases between. Germline V gene data show CDR1 as SGHAT and CDR2 as FQDESV (reference sequence). The CDR3 contains 13 residues. CDR3 sequence: CASSLAVRAEQYF. The CDR3 coding sequence is TGTGCCAGCAGCTTAGCGGTCAGGGCCGAGCAGTACTTC.

Of note for this clonotype: A much larger clone differs from this one at a single base, so this may be a read error. This is likely a read error, given that the CDR3 carries no conserved phenylalanine or tryptophan at its end. The chain is built from TRBV28 and TRBJ2-7; the match to TRBD2 covers 9 bases. Germline CDR1 and CDR2: MDHEN and SYDVKM. The ends lost 5 bases at V and 1 base at J; junction bases unmatched: 3. The CDR3 runs to 14 residues. CDR3 DNA sequence: TGTGCCAGCAGTCGTCTAGCGGGATCCTACGAGCAGTACCTC. Translation: CASSRLAGSYEQYL.

This clonotype was counted many times. The chain links TRBV24-1 to TRBJ2-1; D is uncertain. In germline, CDR1 is KGHDR, CDR2 SFDVKD. V was pared by 3 bases and J by 2 bases, with 4 bases between. The CDR3 loop spans 13 amino acids. CDR3 sequence (DNA): TGTGCCACCAGTGATCCACCCTACAATGAGCAGTTCTTC. Translated, it gives CATSDPPYNEQFF.

The chain is built from TRBV7-8 and TRBJ2-1, with TRBD2 matching 14 bases. CDR3 length equals 16 residues. Losses at the gene ends were 5 bases for V and 7 bases for J; bases not matched to a gene: 7. CDR1 is SGHVS and CDR2 is FQNEAQ in the germline V gene. The CDR3 reads CASSPRLAGGGNEQFF. The CDR3 DNA follows: TGTGCCAGCAGCCCCAGACTAGCGGGAGGGGGGAATGAGCAGTTCTTC.

The V gene is TRBV9, the J gene TRBJ2-5; 10 bases line up with TRBD1. In germline, CDR1 is SGDLS, CDR2 YYNGEE. Trimming removed 0 bases from V and 4 bases from J; junction bases left unmatched: 3. The CDR3 has 15 amino acids. The CDR3 coding sequence is TGTGCCAGCAGCGTAGGACAGGGGGCGGGAGAGACCCAGTACTTC. This sequence encodes CASSVGQGAGETQYF.

Regarding this clonotype: With a much larger clone just one base away, this may be a read error. The chain employs TRBV7-8 and TRBJ2-2; 13 bases fit TRBD2. The CDR3 totals 19 residues. Germline V gene lookup returns CDR1 SGHVS and CDR2 FQNEAQ. The CDR3 nucleotides are TGTGCCAGCAGCTTACGGACTAGCGGGAGAGTCTCGAACCCCGGGGAGCTGTTTTTT. Translated, it gives CASSLRTSGRVSNPGELFF.

This clonotype was seen ten or more times. The rearrangement uses TRBV7-9 and TRBJ2-1, with TRBD2 matching over 8 bases. The germline gives CDR1 SEHNR, CDR2 FQNEAQ (reference sequence). With V trimmed by 3 bases and J by 7 bases, 5 bases remained unmatched. This CDR3 contains 14 residues. This chain's CDR3 is CASSFSGGRNEQFF. In DNA, the CDR3 is TGTGCCAGCAGCTTTTCGGGAGGGCGTAATGAGCAGTTCTTC.

This clonotype was observed at least ten times. The chain recombines TRBV5-1 with TRBJ2-1; 8 bases are shared with TRBD2. Germline CDR1 and CDR2: SGHRS and YFSETQ. The CDR3 contains 13 residues. The V segment lost 5 bases and the J segment 4 bases; nucleotides outside the gene matches: 2. CDR3 residues: CASRLAVYNEQFF. The CDR3 DNA sequence: TGCGCCAGCAGACTAGCGGTATACAATGAGCAGTTCTTC.

Notes on this clonotype: A much larger clone differs by one base, so this may be a read error. In DNA, the CDR3 is TGTGCCAGCAGCCCCAGGGGGGCGGGAGGTCAGTTCTTC. Protein sequence: CASSPRGAGGQFF. The V gene is TRBV5-6, the J gene TRBJ2-1, with D perhaps matching TRBD2 (8 bases). Germline V gives CDR1 SGHDT, CDR2 YYEEEE. V was clipped by 4 bases and J by 13 bases, with 18 bases between them. The CDR3 covers 13 residues.

The sample holds many counts of this clonotype. The rearrangement uses TRBV4-1 and TRBJ1-5; weak D call: TRBD1 (5 bases). CDR3 length equals 15 residues. From germline, CDR1 is MGHRA and CDR2 YSYEKL. V lost 2 bases and J lost 6, with 14 bases in between. CDR3 nucleotides: TGCGCCAGCAGCCAAACCGCAGGGCTTAGTCAGCCCCAGCATTTT. This gives the protein CASSQTAGLSQPQHF.

This clonotype was picked up many times. V and J are TRBV28 and TRBJ2-7, with D perhaps TRBD2 (6 bases). The V end lost 7 bases, the J end lost 3 bases, and 19 bases lay between the germline ends. Germline values: CDR1 MDHEN, CDR2 SYDVKM. The CDR3 sequence is 15 residues long. The CDR3 region has the DNA TGTGCCAGCACCTCGACTAGTACGTATCTCTACGAGCAGTACTTC. This codes for CASTSTSTYLYEQYF.

In this sample, this clonotype turned up many times. With a much larger clone just one base away, this may be a read error. CDR3 in DNA: TGTGCCAGCAGACAAAGTCGGATTAGCGGGACCTCAGATCCGCAGTATTTT. Its protein is CASRQSRISGTSDPQYF. The V gene is TRBV7-8, the J gene TRBJ2-3; 8 bases agree with TRBD2. The CDR3 covers 17 residues. CDR1 and CDR2 (germline): SGHVS, FQNEAQ.

In its sample, this clonotype was seen many times. The chain is built from TRBV12-3 or TRBV12-4 and TRBJ2-4, with 10 positions matching TRBD2. The trim removed 5 bases at V and 9 bases at J, leaving 10 bases unmatched. CDR3 length: 15 amino acids. The CDR3 coding sequence is TGTGCCAGCAGTCCACTAGCGGGACTGGGGAGCATTCAGTACTTC. Its translation: CASSPLAGLGSIQYF.

The J gene is TRBJ1-2, the V gene TRBV5-6, with 9 nucleotides matching TRBD1. After removal of 4 bases from V and 4 bases from J, the junction contained 14 bases not matched to a gene. Germline V gives CDR1 SGHDT, CDR2 YYEEEE. The CDR3 spans 17 residues. CDR3 amino acids: CASSVYRGHRQGYGYTF. The CDR3 nucleotides are TGTGCCAGCAGCGTTTACAGGGGGCATAGGCAGGGCTATGGCTACACCTTC.